The 10 T cell receptor beta chains given below trace back to one sample, sequenced in a study of regulatory T cells in long-lasting Graves disease. With iRepertoire HTBI primers and Arm-PCR of CDR3 regions, TCR beta libraries were built. TCRdb used MiXCR to reprocess the multiplex PCR reads, holding one entry per CDR3 protein. This sample yields 550,000 to 600,000 distinct CDR3 sequences, of which 15% to 20% are seen a single time; 12% belongs to the top ten. Time point defined: newly diagnosed GD, antithyroid drugs for less than 3 months. PBMC-extracted RNA yielded the TCR library. The data were also submitted as part of a second study, on T cells in Graves' hyperthyroidism and ophthalmopathy.

Sequenced material: peripheral blood mononuclear cells (PBMCs), taken at new diagnosis, from a patient treated with antithyroid drugs. The receptors originated from a man aged 18-30 years with Graves disease.

This chain connects TRBV5-6 to TRBJ2-5; TRBD1 might be the D (6 bases). V was shortened by 0 bases and J by 3 bases, with 12 bases between the two germline ends. CDR3 length: 15 amino acids. CDR1 and CDR2 from the germline V gene are SGHDT and YYEEEE. In DNA, the CDR3 is TGTGCCAGCAGCTTGGCCAGCAGGGGCGAAGAGACCCAGTACTTC. The encoded protein is CASSLASRGEETQYF.

This clonotype was counted between two and nine times. The chain has TRBV7-8 and TRBJ2-3; D not certain. Germline CDR1 is SGHVS and CDR2 is FQNEAQ. The CDR3 length is 16 residues. The V gene lost 3 bases and the J gene lost 0 bases, with 13 bases spanning the gap. CDR3 sequence (DNA): TGTGCCAGCAGCTTGTGGCAAGGGCCTAGCACAGATACGCAGTATTTT. This sequence encodes CASSLWQGPSTDTQYF.

This chain joins TRBV25-1 and TRBJ2-5, with a weak D call TRBD1 (6 bases). The CDR3 covers 14 residues. Per the germline V gene, CDR1 is MGHDK and CDR2 is SYGVNS. The V and J ends lost 2 bases and 1 base respectively, with 8 bases between them. The CDR3 nucleotides read TGTGCCAGCAGTGAAAGGACAGCCCAAGAGACCCAGTACTTC. Protein product: CASSERTAQETQYF.

This clonotype was seen many times. The V and J genes are TRBV5-1 and TRBJ2-1; the D is unclear. This CDR3 has 13 residues. Between the trimmed V and J ends, which lost 0 bases and 8 bases, there was a span of 9 bases. Germline lookup yields CDR1 SGHRS and CDR2 YFSETQ. The CDR3 coding sequence is TGCGCCAGCAGCTTGGAAGTCGTCCATGAGCAGTTCTTC. Translating gives CASSLEVVHEQFF.

On this clonotype itself: With a much larger clone just one base away, this may be a read error. The chain is built from TRBV11-1 and TRBJ2-5; the D is unclear. The germline gives CDR1 SGHAT, CDR2 FQDESV (reference sequence). This CDR3 spans 14 amino acids. Deletions cut 2 bases from V and 2 bases from J, with 9 bases between. CDR3 sequence (DNA): TGTGCCAGCAGCTTATCTGGGGTACAAGAGACCCAGTACTTC. Protein sequence: CASSLSGVQETQYF. Together with reference TRBV11-1 and TRBJ2-5, the CDR3 gives the full variable domain: EAEVAQSPRYKITEKSQAVAFWCDPISGHATLYWYRQILGQGPELLVQFQDESVVDDSQLPKDRFSAERLKGVDSTLKIQPAELGDSAMYLCASSLSGVQETQYFGPGTRLLVL.

This clonotype showed up just a few times. The chain links TRBV14 to TRBJ2-1, with 8 nucleotides matching TRBD2. CDR1 SGHDN and CDR2 FVKESK come from the germline V gene. Germline trimming cut 2 bases from V and 9 bases from J; bases unmatched to any gene: 15. The CDR3 is 17 residues long. In nucleotides, the CDR3 is TGTGCCAGCAGCCAAAGATGGGCGGGACTAGGACAGAGTGAGCAGTTCTTC. It specifies CASSQRWAGLGQSEQFF.

This clonotype appeared a few times. This sequence joins TRBV9 and TRBJ2-3, with D perhaps matching TRBD2 (5 bases). Germline V gene data show CDR1 as SGDLS and CDR2 as YYNGEE. The CDR3 loop spans 17 amino acids. Trimming stripped 0 bases from V and 1 base from J, with 15 bases between. CDR3 in DNA: TGTGCCAGCAGCGTAGAAGGAACGGGGTCCGGCACAGATACGCAGTATTTT. This encodes CASSVEGTGSGTDTQYF.

The genes are TRBV19 and TRBJ1-2, with TRBD1 matching 9 bases. Germline CDR1 LNHDA, CDR2 SQIVND (reference sequence). V shed 7 bases and J 8 bases; nucleotides not matched to a gene: 11. The CDR3 spans 14 residues. The DNA of the CDR3 is TGTGCCAGTACCAAATATCCGGGACAGGGAGGCTACACCTTC. Its translation is CASTKYPGQGGYTF.

This clonotype was seen many times. CDR3 in amino acids: CATSKSSGSTYNEQFF. The CDR3 nucleotides are TGCGCCACCTCAAAATCTAGCGGGAGCACCTACAATGAGCAGTTCTTC. The rearrangement links TRBV5-1 to TRBJ2-1; 10 bases map to TRBD2. The trim removed 9 bases at V and 2 bases at J, leaving 11 bases unmatched. Germline V gene data show CDR1 as SGHRS and CDR2 as YFSETQ. CDR3 length equals 16 residues.

This clonotype has just a few counts. The V and J genes are TRBV28 and TRBJ1-2; 7 positions match TRBD1. CDR1 and CDR2 (germline): MDHEN, SYDVKM. The CDR3 has 16 residues. Unmatched junction bases numbered 9, after V lost 5 bases and J lost 0 bases. The CDR3 region is CASSLRTGPTNYGYTF. Here the CDR3 DNA reads TGTGCCAGCAGTCTCCGGACAGGACCCACTAACTATGGCTACACCTTC.